This section outlines one T cell receptor (beta chain) sequence together with its context. The data belong to a study of CD8 T cells in Susac syndrome. Random hexamers primed reverse transcription of about 0.45 to 1 ug RNA. TCRdb reanalysed the immunoSEQ multiplex PCR reads using MiXCR and keeps one entry per CDR3 protein. The table includes about 52,000 distinct CDR3 sequences, 93% detected once. Germline CDR1 is MNHEY and CDR2 is SMNVEV (reference sequence). The length of the CDR3 is 11 residues. V dropped 3 bases and J dropped 7 bases, with 5 bases sitting between them. What was sequenced was CD8+ T cells from PBMCs. The chain employs TRBV27 and TRBJ2-3; D not resolved. The receptor comes from a human donor with multiple sclerosis. The chain's CDR3 is CASSFGNTQYF. CDR3 DNA: TGTGCCAGCAGTTTTGGGAATACGCAGTATTTT.